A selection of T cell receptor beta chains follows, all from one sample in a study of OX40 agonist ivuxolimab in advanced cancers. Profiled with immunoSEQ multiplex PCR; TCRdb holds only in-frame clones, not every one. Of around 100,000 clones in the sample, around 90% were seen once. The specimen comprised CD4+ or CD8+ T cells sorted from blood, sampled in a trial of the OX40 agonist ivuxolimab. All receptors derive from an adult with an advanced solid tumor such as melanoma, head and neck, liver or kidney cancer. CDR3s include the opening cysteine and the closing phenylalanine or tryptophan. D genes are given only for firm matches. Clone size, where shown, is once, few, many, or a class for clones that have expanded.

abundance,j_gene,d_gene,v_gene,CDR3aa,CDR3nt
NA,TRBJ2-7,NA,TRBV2,CASSEASFKYEQYF,TGTGCCAGCAGTGAGGCTAGCTTTAAGTACGAGCAGTACTTC
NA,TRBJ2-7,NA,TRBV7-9,CASSLVMGGYSSYEQYF,TGTGCCAGCAGCTTAGTTATGGGCGGGTACAGCTCCTACGAGCAGTACTTC
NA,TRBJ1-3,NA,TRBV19,CASPSRTAGNTIYF,TGTGCCAGTCCCTCCAGGACCGCGGGAAACACCATATATTTT
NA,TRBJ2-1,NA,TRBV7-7,CASSRAGNEQFF,TGTGCTAGCAGCCGAGCGGGCAATGAGCAGTTCTTC
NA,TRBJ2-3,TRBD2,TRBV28,CASSPRGRNTQYF,TGTGCCAGCAGTCCCCGCGGGAGAAATACGCAGTATTTT
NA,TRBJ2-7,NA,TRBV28,CASSGALQGGFSYEQYF,TGTGCCAGCAGTGGCGCCCTCCAGGGGGGTTTCTCCTACGAGCAGTACTTC
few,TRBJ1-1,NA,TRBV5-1,CASSLEGSAFF,TGCGCCAGCAGCTTGGAGGGATCAGCTTTCTTT
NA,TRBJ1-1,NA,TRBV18,CASSPGLNTEAFF,TGTGCCAGCTCCCCGGGATTGAACACTGAAGCTTTCTTT
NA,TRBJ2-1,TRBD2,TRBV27,CASSRGSSYNEQFF,TGTGCCAGCAGCCGCGGGAGCTCCTACAATGAGCAGTTCTTC
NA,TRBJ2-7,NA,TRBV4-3,CASSSPPYEQYF,TGCGCCAGCAGCTCCCCCCCCTACGAGCAGTACTTC
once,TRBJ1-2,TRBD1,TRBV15,CATSRRGQGITLGYTF,TGTGCCACCAGCCGGCGAGGACAGGGAATCACTCTTGGCTACACCTTC
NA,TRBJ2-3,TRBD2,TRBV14,CASSLTTSGRAARTDTQYF,TGTGCCAGCAGCCTCACGACTAGCGGGAGGGCCGCCCGCACAGATACGCAGTATTTT
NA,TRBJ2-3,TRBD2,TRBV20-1,CSRLATDTQYF,TGCAGTAGACTAGCTACTGATACGCAGTATTTT
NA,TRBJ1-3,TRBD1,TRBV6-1,CASSEALTGSGNTIYF,TGTGCCAGCAGTGAAGCTCTGACAGGGTCCGGAAACACCATATATTTT
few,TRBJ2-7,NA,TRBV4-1,CASSQEWGSSTYEQYF,TGCGCCAGCAGCCAAGAGTGGGGCAGTTCTACCTACGAGCAGTACTTC
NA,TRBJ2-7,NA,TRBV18,CASSPLAQPYEQYF,TGTGCCAGCTCACCACTAGCCCAGCCCTACGAGCAGTACTTC
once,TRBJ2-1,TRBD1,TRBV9,CASSVSGGYNEQFF,TGTGCCAGCAGCGTCTCAGGGGGCTACAATGAGCAGTTCTTC
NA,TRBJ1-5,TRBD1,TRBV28,CASKGRDRGHQPQHF,TGTGCCAGCAAGGGCCGGGACAGGGGTCATCAGCCCCAGCATTTT
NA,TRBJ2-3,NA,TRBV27,CASSLGTDTQYF,TGTGCCAGCAGTTTAGGGACAGATACGCAGTATTTT
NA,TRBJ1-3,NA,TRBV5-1,CASSLEASSGNTIYF,TGCGCCAGCAGCTTGGAGGCTAGCTCTGGAAACACCATATATTTT
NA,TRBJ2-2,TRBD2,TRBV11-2,CASSSPSGANTGELFF,TGTGCCAGCAGCTCCCCTAGCGGCGCGAACACCGGGGAGCTGTTTTTT
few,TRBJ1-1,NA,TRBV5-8,CASSLATGGRIPSVAFF,TGTGCCAGCAGCTTGGCAACCGGAGGGAGGATTCCATCAGTAGCTTTCTTT
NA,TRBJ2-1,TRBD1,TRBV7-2,CASRDRDYNEQFF,TGTGCCAGCAGGGACAGGGATTACAATGAGCAGTTCTTC
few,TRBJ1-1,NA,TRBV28,CASSAPGNTEAFF,TGTGCCAGCAGTGCTCCGGGGAACACTGAAGCTTTCTTT
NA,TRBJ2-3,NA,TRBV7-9,CASSPSRVLTDTQYF,TGTGCCAGCAGCCCGAGCAGGGTTTTAACAGATACGCAGTATTTT
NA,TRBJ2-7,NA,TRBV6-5,CASSYFQREQYF,TGTGCCAGCAGTTACTTTCAGCGGGAGCAGTACTTC
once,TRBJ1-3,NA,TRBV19,CASTLREGENTIYF,TGTGCCAGTACCCTCAGGGAGGGTGAAAACACCATATATTTT
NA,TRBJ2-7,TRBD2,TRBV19,CASSDTSGRPSYEQYF,TGTGCCAGTAGTGACACTAGCGGGAGGCCCTCCTACGAGCAGTACTTC
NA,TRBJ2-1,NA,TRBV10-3,CAISESARVSYNEQFF,TGTGCCATCAGTGAGTCTGCCAGGGTTTCTTACAATGAGCAGTTCTTC
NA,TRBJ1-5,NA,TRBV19,CASSTGTYGNTWNQPQHF,TGTGCCAGTAGTACTGGGACATACGGAAATACATGGAATCAGCCCCAGCATTTT
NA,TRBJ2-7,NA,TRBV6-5,CASSYSGGGSYEQYF,TGTGCCAGCAGTTACTCTGGTGGGGGCTCCTACGAGCAGTACTTC
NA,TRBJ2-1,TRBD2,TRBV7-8,CASSYLAGGVEQFF,TGTGCCAGCAGCTATCTAGCGGGAGGTGTTGAGCAGTTCTTC
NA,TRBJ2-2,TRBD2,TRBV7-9,CASSPRGTSRTGELFF,TGTGCCAGCAGCCCTCGCGGGACTAGCCGCACCGGGGAGCTGTTTTTT
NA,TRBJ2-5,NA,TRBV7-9,CASSLVWDGRLEETQYF,TGTGCCAGCAGCTTAGTGTGGGACGGACGCCTTGAGGAGACCCAGTACTTC
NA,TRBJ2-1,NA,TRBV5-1,CASSLVPEGEQFF,TGCGCCAGCAGCTTGGTTCCTGAGGGGGAGCAGTTCTTC
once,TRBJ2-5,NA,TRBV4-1,CASSQDRRVETQYF,TGCGCCAGCAGCCAAGACAGGAGGGTTGAGACCCAGTACTTC
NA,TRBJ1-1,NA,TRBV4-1,CASSPPGRSNTEAFF,TGCGCCAGCAGCCCGCCCGGCAGATCGAACACTGAAGCTTTCTTT